This TCR beta chain was captured by sequencing in a study of blood T cell repertoires in COVID-19. Study details: Specimens from acute and convalescent COVID-19 originated in the United States, Italy and Spain. Sample material is recorded as cDNA or gDNA derived from T cells, B-cell-depleted T cells, or PBMCs.

The sample holds one count of this clone. As handled by the study authors: Amplified reference gene primers provided the basis for estimating nucleated cell counts. Method: immunoSEQ multiplex PCR; TCRdb's copy keeps in-frame clones and lacks some. V and J calls and clone size come straight from that table; D and trimming were deduced from the DNA. Among some 220,000 clones, about 81% were seen once, and the ten largest hold approximately 5.2%. It was during active infection that Seattle patients were enrolled and then longitudinally followed. The sequencing sample was made of peripheral blood. This sequence originates from a woman between 65 and 79 years old with COVID-19, enrolled during active disease.

The CDR3: CASTLAGATNEKLFF. CDR3 bases: TGTGCCAGCACCTTGGCAGGGGCTACTAATGAAAAACTGTTTTTT. The V and J genes are TRBV28 and TRBJ1-4; D is possibly TRBD1 (6 bases). The germline V and J ends were trimmed by 7 bases and 2 bases, with 14 bases remaining between them. CDR1 MDHEN and CDR2 SYDVKM come from the germline V gene. The length of the CDR3 is 15 residues.